The clone carrying this T cell receptor beta chain was found a few times. TCRdb redid the calling of the 5' RACE reads with MiXCR, one entry per CDR3 protein. The sample records approximately 610,000 distinct CDR3 sequences, roughly 17% being singletons. The record originates from a study of T cells after yellow fever vaccination. The V end lost 3 bases, the J end lost 0 bases, and 19 bases lay between the germline ends. Germline V lookup: CDR1 SQVTM, CDR2 ANQGSEA. The CDR3 has 17 amino acids. The receptor was isolated from a man between 18 and 35 years old who received the YFV17D yellow fever vaccine. The material sequenced was PBMCs, taken about 5 days after the first yellow fever vaccination. The chain is built from TRBV29-1 and TRBJ2-3; D might be TRBD1 (7 bases). The CDR3 bases are TGCAGCGTTGACGGAGGGGGCCAAAGTGCTAGCACAGATACGCAGTATTTT. Translation gives CSVDGGGQSASTDTQYF.